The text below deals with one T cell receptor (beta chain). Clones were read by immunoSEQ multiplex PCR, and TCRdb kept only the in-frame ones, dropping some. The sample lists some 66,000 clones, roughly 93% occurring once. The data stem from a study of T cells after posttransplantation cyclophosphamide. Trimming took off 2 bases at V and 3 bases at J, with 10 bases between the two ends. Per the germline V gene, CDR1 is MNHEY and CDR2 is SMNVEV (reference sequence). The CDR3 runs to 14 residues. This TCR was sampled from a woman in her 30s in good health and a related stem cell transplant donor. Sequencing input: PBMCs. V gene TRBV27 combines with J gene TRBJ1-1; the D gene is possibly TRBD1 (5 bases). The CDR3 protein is CASSLQGGHTEAFF. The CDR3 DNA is TGTGCCAGCAGTTTACAGGGAGGTCACACTGAAGCTTTCTTT.